This entry features one T cell receptor (beta chain) sequence. Clones were sequenced by immunoSEQ multiplex PCR, and TCRdb holds only the in-frame ones, with some missing. The data hold roughly 70,000 clones, with roughly 90% observed a single time. This sample stems from a study of technical replicates of blood from several donors. Sequencing was carried out using PBMCs. This clonotype was sampled from a human donor in good health. Some clones in this sample may be carry-over from other donors' samples.

CDR3 region: CASSVDRISYNEQFF. The CDR3, as DNA: TGTGCCAGCAGTGTTGACAGGATCTCCTACAATGAGCAGTTCTTC. The V call is TRBV6-1, the J call TRBJ2-1; D might be TRBD1 (6 bases). The germline CDR1 and CDR2 sequences are MNHNS and SASEGT. The CDR3 runs 15 residues. Trimming took off 4 bases at V and 0 bases at J, with 10 bases between the two ends.